This T cell receptor beta chain comes out of a study of cytomegalovirus exposure and HLA in healthy donors. Overall study findings and caveats: A list of 150 or so TCR beta chains associated with cytomegalovirus was given. Association of approximately 18,000 TCR beta sequences with HLA alleles was found at 0.05 false discovery rate in a later analysis. About 87% or about 30% of the time was how often most TCR beta V segments were productive, according to an earlier analysis.

The PCR had 60 Vbeta and 13 Jbeta primers. The method was immunoSEQ multiplex PCR; TCRdb's version includes in-frame clones alone and lacks a portion of them. The sample lists 100,000 to 150,000 clones, about 74% occurring once. Per germline, CDR1 SEHNR and CDR2 FQNEAQ (reference sequence). This CDR3 region has 14 residues. Trimming left V 4 bases short and J 0 bases short, with 7 bases between. With respect to this clone: What it binds is unknown.

The source of this sequence is a woman between 45 and 60 years old in good health and CMV-seropositive. The chain carries TRBV7-9 and TRBJ1-5; the D is unclear. Sequenced input: PBMCs. The CDR3 is CASSSTYSNQPQHF. The CDR3 nucleotides are TGTGCCAGCAGCTCTACCTATAGCAATCAGCCCCAGCATTTT.